This record looks at one TCR beta chain sequence and its context. Its target is not known. This sample was taken from a study of cytomegalovirus exposure and HLA in healthy donors. Study-wide results and limits: TCR beta sequences reportedly predicted most subjects' HLA-A and HLA-B alleles accurately.

The PCR contained 60 Vbeta and 13 Jbeta primers. The data were produced by immunoSEQ multiplex PCR, yet TCRdb's version contains in-frame clones alone and is incomplete. This sample yields a few hundred thousand clones, of which over 60% are seen a single time; under 2% belongs to the top ten. The CDR3 is made up of 14 amino acids. V shed 9 bases and J 4 bases; nucleotides not matched to a gene: 8. Germline V lookup: CDR1 SEHNR, CDR2 FQNEAQ (reference sequence). The receptor's source is a man in his late teens or twenties in good health and CMV-seronegative. The rearrangement links TRBV7-9 to TRBJ2-1; 8 bases fit TRBD1. The sample comprised PBMCs. This CDR3 is CASPPGQEYNEQFF. CDR3 coding DNA: TGTGCCAGTCCTCCGGGACAGGAATACAATGAGCAGTTCTTC. Full variable domain (remainder filled in from reference TRBV7-9 and TRBJ2-1): DTGVSQNPRHKITKRGQNVTFRCDPISEHNRLYWYRQTLGQGPEFLTYFQNEAQLEKSRLLSDRFSAERPKGSFSTLEIQRTEQGDSAMYLCASPPGQEYNEQFFGPGTRLTVL.